One T cell receptor beta chain is described in this entry. Its specificity is not known. The V segment lost 6 bases and the J segment 4 bases; nucleotides outside the gene matches: 6. CDR3 length: 15 residues. CDR1 is MDHEN and CDR2 is SYDVKM in the germline V gene. This sample was taken from a study of cytomegalovirus exposure and HLA in healthy donors. At the level of the study: The study placed less than 90% of its approximately 400 genotyped donors in the Caucasian-associated ancestry cluster.

It was with 60 Vbeta and 13 Jbeta primers that the PCR ran. The assay was immunoSEQ multiplex PCR, and TCRdb's table has in-frame clones only and misses some. The repertoire includes just over 150,000 clones, around 80% of them detected once, and around 6.5% sits in the top ten. It was healthy bone marrow donors who served as donors. Study-level results: Analyses of presence/absence relied on an assumption of roughly uniform sequencing depth across donors. TCR beta sequences reportedly predicted most subjects' HLA-A and HLA-B alleles accurately.

J is TRBJ2-5 and V is TRBV28; TRBD2 agrees at 12 bases. The sequenced sample was PBMCs. This TCR derives from a male donor in good health and CMV-seropositive. The CDR3 DNA reads TGTGCCAGCAGCCTAGCGGGAGGGGGGGGAGAGACCCAGTACTTC. Residues: CASSLAGGGGETQYF.